This is a list of T cell receptor beta chains from one sample in a study of T cells in Graves' hyperthyroidism and ophthalmopathy. A single record per CDR3 protein comes from TCRdb applying MiXCR to the multiplex PCR reads. The sample records a few hundred thousand distinct CDR3 sequences, roughly an eighth being singletons. The source material was blood. All receptors come from a woman between 18 and 30 years old with Graves' hyperthyroidism. Each CDR3 is given without its conserved first and last residue. Fields, in order: V gene, CDR3 protein.

v_gene: TRBV15; CDR3aa: ATSAPGQGDEKLF
v_gene: TRBV10-1; CDR3aa: ASSPGQGDGYT
v_gene: TRBV30; CDR3aa: AWSVVSHTDTQY
v_gene: TRBV13; CDR3aa: ASSLTGGESNEQF
v_gene: TRBV20-1; CDR3aa: SARTGFDTGELF
v_gene: TRBV3-1; CDR3aa: ASSQPGQATQETQY
v_gene: TRBV12-3/TRBV12-4; CDR3aa: ASSLRTGGETQY
v_gene: TRBV7-9; CDR3aa: ASRSTSGSVNEQF
v_gene: TRBV15; CDR3aa: ATSRPVNTEAF
v_gene: TRBV2; CDR3aa: ASSRRILSRSYNEQF
v_gene: TRBV7-2; CDR3aa: ASSSTYRGQAF
v_gene: TRBV12-3/TRBV12-4; CDR3aa: ATQTSGRAMAPDTQY
v_gene: TRBV5-1; CDR3aa: ASSLTGDMNTEAF
v_gene: TRBV4-2; CDR3aa: ASSQDLRLAGDTQY
v_gene: TRBV7-3; CDR3aa: ASSPFTSGRDTQY
v_gene: TRBV10-2; CDR3aa: ASGDRDIDEKLF
v_gene: TRBV18; CDR3aa: ASSPTGQGPYEQY
v_gene: TRBV2; CDR3aa: ASSGPGQGTDTQY
v_gene: TRBV12-3/TRBV12-4; CDR3aa: ASSSGRTYTEAF
v_gene: TRBV6-2/TRBV6-3; CDR3aa: ASRTSLNTDTQY
v_gene: TRBV7-8; CDR3aa: ASSLAPPDKNTGELF
v_gene: TRBV19; CDR3aa: ASSIEGNTEAF
v_gene: TRBV7-2; CDR3aa: ASSPRRLGEPQH
v_gene: TRBV7-2; CDR3aa: ASSLLGEDIQY
v_gene: TRBV12-3/TRBV12-4; CDR3aa: ASNRGGSYT
v_gene: TRBV2; CDR3aa: ASGLAGVYNEQF
v_gene: TRBV19; CDR3aa: ASMTTGTGYEKLF
v_gene: TRBV6-4; CDR3aa: ASSDSQGPYNEQF
v_gene: TRBV19; CDR3aa: ASQDRNSGNTIY
v_gene: TRBV19; CDR3aa: ASTPTSGAGGQF
v_gene: TRBV30; CDR3aa: ALDRIGDHTEAF
v_gene: TRBV10-1; CDR3aa: ASSEAKVAGDGELF
v_gene: TRBV12-3/TRBV12-4; CDR3aa: ASSPRDRAGYT
v_gene: TRBV6-1; CDR3aa: ASHPGMNNEQF
v_gene: TRBV2; CDR3aa: ASSEKREGRRL
v_gene: TRBV20-1; CDR3aa: SVPTGTFSSYNEQF
v_gene: TRBV7-3; CDR3aa: ASSSRPLAPTGELF
v_gene: TRBV20-1; CDR3aa: SARAGEGYEQF
v_gene: TRBV5-1; CDR3aa: ASGFTGLAGGQETQY
v_gene: TRBV4-1; CDR3aa: ASSTGLVDYEQY
v_gene: TRBV13; CDR3aa: ASSSRASEAF
v_gene: TRBV12-3/TRBV12-4; CDR3aa: ASSFGPNYGYT
v_gene: TRBV18; CDR3aa: ASSPGQYEQY
v_gene: TRBV27; CDR3aa: ASSYEAPEKHGYT